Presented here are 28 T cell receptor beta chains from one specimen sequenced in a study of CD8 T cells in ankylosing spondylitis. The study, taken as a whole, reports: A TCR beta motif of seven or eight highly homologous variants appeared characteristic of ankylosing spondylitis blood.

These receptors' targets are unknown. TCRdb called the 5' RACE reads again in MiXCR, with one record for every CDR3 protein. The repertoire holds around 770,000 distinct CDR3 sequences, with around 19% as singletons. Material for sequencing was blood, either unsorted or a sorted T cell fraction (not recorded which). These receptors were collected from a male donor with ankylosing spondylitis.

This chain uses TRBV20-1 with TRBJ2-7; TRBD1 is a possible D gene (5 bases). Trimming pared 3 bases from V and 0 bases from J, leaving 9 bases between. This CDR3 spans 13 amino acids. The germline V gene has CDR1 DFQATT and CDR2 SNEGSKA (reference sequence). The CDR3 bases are TGCAGTGCTAGGGGCAGGGTCTCCTACGAGCAGTACTTC. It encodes CSARGRVSYEQYF.

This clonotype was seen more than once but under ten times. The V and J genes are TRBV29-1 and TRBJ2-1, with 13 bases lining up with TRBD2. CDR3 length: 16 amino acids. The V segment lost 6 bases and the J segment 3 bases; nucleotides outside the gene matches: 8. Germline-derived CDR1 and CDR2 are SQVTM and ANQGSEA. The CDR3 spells CSVILGTSGNYNEQFF. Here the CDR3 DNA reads TGCAGCGTGATTCTGGGGACTAGCGGGAACTACAATGAGCAGTTCTTC.

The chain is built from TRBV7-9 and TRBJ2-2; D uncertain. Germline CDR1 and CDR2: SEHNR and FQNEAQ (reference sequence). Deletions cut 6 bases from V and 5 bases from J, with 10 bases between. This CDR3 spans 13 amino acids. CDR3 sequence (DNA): TGTGCCAGCAGTATTACCCGGACCGGGGAGCTGTTTTTT. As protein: CASSITRTGELFF.

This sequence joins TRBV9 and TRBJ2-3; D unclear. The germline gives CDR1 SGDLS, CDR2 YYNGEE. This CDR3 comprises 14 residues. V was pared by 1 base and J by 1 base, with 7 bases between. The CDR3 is CASSVLTGTDTQYF. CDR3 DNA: TGTGCCAGCAGCGTACTGACTGGCACAGATACGCAGTATTTT.

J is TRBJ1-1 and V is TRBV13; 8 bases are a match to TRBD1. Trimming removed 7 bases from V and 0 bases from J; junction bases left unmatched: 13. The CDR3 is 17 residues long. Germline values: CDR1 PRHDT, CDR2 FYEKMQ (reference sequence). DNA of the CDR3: TGTGCCAGCATCAACTTCAGGGGGCGCGAGGTGAACACTGAAGCTTTCTTT. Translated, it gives CASINFRGREVNTEAFF.

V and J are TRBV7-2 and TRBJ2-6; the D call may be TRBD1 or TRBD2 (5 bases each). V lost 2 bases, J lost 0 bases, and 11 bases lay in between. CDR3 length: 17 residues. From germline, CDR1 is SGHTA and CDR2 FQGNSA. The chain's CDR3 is CASSLSGTTSGANVLTF. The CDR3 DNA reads TGTGCCAGCAGCTTATCTGGGACCACCTCTGGGGCCAACGTCCTGACTTTC.

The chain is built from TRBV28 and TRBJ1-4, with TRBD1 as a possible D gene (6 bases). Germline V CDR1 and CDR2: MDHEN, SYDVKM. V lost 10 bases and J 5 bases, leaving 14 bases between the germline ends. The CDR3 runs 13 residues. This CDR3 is CATSGQLNEKLFF. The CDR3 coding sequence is TGTGCCACCTCCGGACAGTTGAATGAAAAACTGTTTTTT.

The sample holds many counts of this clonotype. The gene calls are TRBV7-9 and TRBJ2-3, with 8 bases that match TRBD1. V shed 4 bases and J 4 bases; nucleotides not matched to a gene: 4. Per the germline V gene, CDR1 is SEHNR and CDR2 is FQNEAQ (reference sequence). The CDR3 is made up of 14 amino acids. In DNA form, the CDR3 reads TGTGCCAGCAGCTCCGCGGACAGGGCAGATACGCAGTATTTT. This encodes CASSSADRADTQYF. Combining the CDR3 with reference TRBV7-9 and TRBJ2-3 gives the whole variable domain DTGVSQNPRHKITKRGQNVTFRCDPISEHNRLYWYRQTLGQGPEFLTYFQNEAQLEKSRLLSDRFSAERPKGSFSTLEIQRTEQGDSAMYLCASSSADRADTQYFGPGTRLTVL.

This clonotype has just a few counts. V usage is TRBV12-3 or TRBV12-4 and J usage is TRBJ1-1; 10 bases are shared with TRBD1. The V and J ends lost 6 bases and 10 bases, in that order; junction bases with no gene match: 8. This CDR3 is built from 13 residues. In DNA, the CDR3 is TGTGCCAGCAGAAGGGGACAGGGGTCGGTAGCTTTCTTT. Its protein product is CASRRGQGSVAFF.

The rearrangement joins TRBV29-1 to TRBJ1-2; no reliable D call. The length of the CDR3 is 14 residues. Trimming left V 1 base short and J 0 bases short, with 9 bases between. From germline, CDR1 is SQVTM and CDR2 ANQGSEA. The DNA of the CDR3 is TGCAGCGTTGAAGTGCCAGCATCTAACTATGGCTACACCTTC. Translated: CSVEVPASNYGYTF.

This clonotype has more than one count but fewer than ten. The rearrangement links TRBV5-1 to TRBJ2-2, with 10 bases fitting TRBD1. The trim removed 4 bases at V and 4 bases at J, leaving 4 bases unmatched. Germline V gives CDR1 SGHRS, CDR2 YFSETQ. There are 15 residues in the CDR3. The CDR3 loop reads CASSLRTGGTGELFF. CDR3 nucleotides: TGCGCCAGCAGCCTTCGGACAGGGGGCACCGGGGAGCTGTTTTTT.

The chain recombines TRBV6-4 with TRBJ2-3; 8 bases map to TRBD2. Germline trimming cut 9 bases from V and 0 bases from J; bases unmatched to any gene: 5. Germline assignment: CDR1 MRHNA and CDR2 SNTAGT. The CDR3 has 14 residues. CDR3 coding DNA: TGTGCCAGTACTAGCGGAGTAAGCACAGATACGCAGTATTTT. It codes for CASTSGVSTDTQYF.

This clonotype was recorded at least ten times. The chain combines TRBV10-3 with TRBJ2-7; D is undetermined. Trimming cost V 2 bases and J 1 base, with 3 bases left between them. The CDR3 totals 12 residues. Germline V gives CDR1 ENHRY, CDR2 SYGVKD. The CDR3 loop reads CAISEGSYEQYF. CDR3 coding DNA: TGTGCCATCAGTGAGGGTTCCTACGAGCAGTACTTC.

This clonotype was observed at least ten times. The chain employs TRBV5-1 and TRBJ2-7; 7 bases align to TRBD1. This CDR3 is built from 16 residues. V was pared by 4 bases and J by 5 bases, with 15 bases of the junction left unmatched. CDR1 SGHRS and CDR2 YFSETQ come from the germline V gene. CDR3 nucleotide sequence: TGCGCCAGCAGCCAGATTAACAGGGGAACACGGGACGAGCAGTACTTC. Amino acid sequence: CASSQINRGTRDEQYF.

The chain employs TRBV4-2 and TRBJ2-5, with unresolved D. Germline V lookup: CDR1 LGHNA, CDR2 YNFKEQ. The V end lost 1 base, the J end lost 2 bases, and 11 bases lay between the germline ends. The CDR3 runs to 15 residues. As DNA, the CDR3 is TGTGCCAGCAGCCAAGGAGGATTTGAACAAGAGACCCAGTACTTC. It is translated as CASSQGGFEQETQYF.

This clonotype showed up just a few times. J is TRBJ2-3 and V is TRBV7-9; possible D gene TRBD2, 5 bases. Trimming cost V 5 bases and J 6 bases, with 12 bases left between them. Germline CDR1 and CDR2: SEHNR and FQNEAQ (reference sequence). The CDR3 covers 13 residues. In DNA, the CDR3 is TGTGCCAGCAGCCCTAGCCTGAGGGATACGCAGTATTTT. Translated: CASSPSLRDTQYF.

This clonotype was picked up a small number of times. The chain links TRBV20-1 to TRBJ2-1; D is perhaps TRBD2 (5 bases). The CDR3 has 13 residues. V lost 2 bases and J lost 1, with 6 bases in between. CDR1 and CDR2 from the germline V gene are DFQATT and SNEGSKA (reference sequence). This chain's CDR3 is CSARRGSYNEQFF. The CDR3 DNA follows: TGCAGTGCTAGACGCGGGTCCTACAATGAGCAGTTCTTC.

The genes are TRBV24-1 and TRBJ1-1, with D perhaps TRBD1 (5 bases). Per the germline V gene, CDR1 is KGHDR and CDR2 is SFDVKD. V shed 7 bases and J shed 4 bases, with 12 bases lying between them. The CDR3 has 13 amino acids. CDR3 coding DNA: TGTGCCACCAGGAAGGGGCCGGGCACTGAAGCTTTCTTT. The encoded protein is CATRKGPGTEAFF.

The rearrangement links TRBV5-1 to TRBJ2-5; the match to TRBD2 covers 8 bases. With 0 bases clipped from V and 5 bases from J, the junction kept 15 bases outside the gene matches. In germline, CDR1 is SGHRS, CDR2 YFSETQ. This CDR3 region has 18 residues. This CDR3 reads CASSLGARSRLAMETQYF. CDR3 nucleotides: TGCGCCAGCAGCTTGGGCGCTAGGAGTCGACTAGCGATGGAGACCCAGTACTTC.

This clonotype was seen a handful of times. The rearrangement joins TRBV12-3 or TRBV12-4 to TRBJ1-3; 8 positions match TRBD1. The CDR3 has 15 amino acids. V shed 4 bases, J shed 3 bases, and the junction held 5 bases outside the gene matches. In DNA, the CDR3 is TGTGCCAGCAGTTGGACAGGGCCGCGTGGAAACACCATATATTTT. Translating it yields CASSWTGPRGNTIYF.

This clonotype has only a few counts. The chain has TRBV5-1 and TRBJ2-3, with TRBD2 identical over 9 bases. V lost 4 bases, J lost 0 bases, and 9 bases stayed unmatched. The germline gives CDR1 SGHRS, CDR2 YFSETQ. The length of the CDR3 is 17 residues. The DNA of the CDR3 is TGCGCCAGCAGCCGCACCCCTAGCGGGACGAGCACAGATACGCAGTATTTT. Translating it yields CASSRTPSGTSTDTQYF.

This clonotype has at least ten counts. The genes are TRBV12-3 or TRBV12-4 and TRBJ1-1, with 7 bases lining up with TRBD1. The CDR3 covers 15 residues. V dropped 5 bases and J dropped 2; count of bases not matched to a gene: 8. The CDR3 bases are TGTGCCAGCAGTCCATCGACAGGGATTAACACTGAAGCTTTCTTT. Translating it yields CASSPSTGINTEAFF.

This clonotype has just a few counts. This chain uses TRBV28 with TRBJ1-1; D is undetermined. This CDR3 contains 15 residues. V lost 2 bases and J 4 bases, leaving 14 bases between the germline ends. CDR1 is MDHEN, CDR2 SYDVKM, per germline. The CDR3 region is CASSLPPRGGTEAFF. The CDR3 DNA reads TGTGCCAGCAGTTTACCCCCCCGCGGAGGCACTGAAGCTTTCTTT.

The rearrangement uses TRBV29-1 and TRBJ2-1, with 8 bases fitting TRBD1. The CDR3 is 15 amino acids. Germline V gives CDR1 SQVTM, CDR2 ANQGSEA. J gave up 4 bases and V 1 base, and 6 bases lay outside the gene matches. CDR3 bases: TGCAGCGTTGAAGGAGGGACAGGCTTTTACAATGAGCAGTTCTTC. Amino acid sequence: CSVEGGTGFYNEQFF.

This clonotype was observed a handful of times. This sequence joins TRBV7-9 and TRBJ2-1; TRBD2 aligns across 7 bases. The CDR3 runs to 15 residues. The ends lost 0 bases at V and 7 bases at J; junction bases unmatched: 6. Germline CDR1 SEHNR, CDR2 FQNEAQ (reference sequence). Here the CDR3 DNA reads TGTGCCAGCAGCTTAGCGCGGCTAGCGGAAAATGAGCAGTTCTTC. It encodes CASSLARLAENEQFF.

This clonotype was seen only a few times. CDR3 region: CASSRLTYEQYF. CDR3 DNA: TGTGCCAGCAGCCGCTTGACCTACGAGCAGTACTTC. The chain has TRBV6-2 or TRBV6-3 and TRBJ2-7; D uncertain. From germline, CDR1 is MNHEY and CDR2 SVGEGT. Trimming shortened V by 6 bases and J by 2 bases, and 8 bases separated the two germline ends. The CDR3 spans 12 residues.

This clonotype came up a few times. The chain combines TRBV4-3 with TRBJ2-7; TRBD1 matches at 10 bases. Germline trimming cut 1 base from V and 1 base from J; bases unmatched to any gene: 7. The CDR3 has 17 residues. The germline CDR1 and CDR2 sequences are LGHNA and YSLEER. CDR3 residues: CASSQGLRGQGSYEQYF. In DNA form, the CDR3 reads TGCGCCAGCAGCCAAGGACTAAGGGGACAGGGGTCCTACGAGCAGTACTTC.

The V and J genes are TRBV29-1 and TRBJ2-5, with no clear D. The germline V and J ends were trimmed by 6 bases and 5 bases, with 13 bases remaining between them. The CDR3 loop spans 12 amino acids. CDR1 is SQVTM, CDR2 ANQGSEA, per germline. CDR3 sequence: CSVVGLRETQYF. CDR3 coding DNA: TGCAGCGTAGTAGGCTTGCGGGAGACCCAGTACTTC. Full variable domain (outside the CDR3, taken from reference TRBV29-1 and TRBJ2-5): SAVISQKPSRDICQRGTSLTIQCQVDSQVTMMFWYRQQPGQSLTLIATANQGSEATYESGFVIDKFPISRPNLTFSTLTVSNMSPEDSSIYLCSVVGLRETQYFGPGTRLLVL.